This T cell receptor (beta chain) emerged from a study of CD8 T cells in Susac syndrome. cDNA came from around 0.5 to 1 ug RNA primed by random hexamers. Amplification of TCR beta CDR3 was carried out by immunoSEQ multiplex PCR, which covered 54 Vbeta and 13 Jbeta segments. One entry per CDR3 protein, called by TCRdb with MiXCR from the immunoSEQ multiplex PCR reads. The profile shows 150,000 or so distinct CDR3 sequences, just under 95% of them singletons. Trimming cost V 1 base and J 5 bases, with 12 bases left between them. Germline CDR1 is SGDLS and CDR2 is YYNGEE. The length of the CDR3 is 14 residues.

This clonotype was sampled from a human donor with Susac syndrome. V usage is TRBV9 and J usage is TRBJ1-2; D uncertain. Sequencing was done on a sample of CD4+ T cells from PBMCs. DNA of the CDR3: TGTGCCAGCAGCGTATCGGATAGCGCTTATGGCTACACCTTC. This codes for CASSVSDSAYGYTF.